Presented here are 31 T cell receptor beta chains from one specimen sequenced in a study of blood T cell repertoires in COVID-19 (dated by TCRdb to 2020 to 2021). The library was prepared using the immunoSEQ multiplex PCR assay. TCRdb took this table from immuneACCESS and kept in-frame rearrangements with V and J called. Such tables lack part of the clones; where checked against another copy, unresolved V genes explain under half of the gap, and the rest is unexplained. Across this sample there are 140,000 or so clones, with around 75% seen only once. The top ten clonotypes cover less than 5% of the sample. Sequencing used peripheral blood. The source of these receptors is a woman in her 70s with COVID-19, enrolled during active disease.

In this sample, this clone turned up a few times. The rearrangement links TRBV14 to TRBJ1-2, with 8 bases identical to TRBD1. There are 16 residues in the CDR3. The V gene end was trimmed by 4 bases and the J gene end by 0 bases; junction bases not matched to a gene: 7. The germline gives CDR1 SGHDN, CDR2 FVKESK. CDR3: CASSPRQGRTNYGYTF. The CDR3 bases are TGTGCCAGCAGCCCTCGACAGGGGCGGACTAACTATGGCTACACCTTC.

The chain couples TRBV28 to TRBJ2-1, with TRBD1 as a possible D gene (6 bases). Trimming pared 6 bases from V and 10 bases from J, leaving 10 bases between. The CDR3 has 11 residues. Germline CDR1 and CDR2: MDHEN and SYDVKM. The CDR3 protein is CASSRDTEQFF. CDR3 bases: TGTGCCAGCAGCCGGGACACCGAGCAGTTCTTC.

This clone was picked up one time. This chain connects TRBV9 to TRBJ1-1, with 7 nucleotides matching TRBD1. The ends lost 0 bases at V and 6 bases at J; junction bases unmatched: 5. From germline, CDR1 is SGDLS and CDR2 YYNGEE. The length of the CDR3 is 14 residues. DNA for the CDR3: TGTGCCAGCAGCGTAGGCGACAGGGTTTCTGAAGCTTTCTTT. This sequence encodes CASSVGDRVSEAFF.

This sequence joins TRBV19 and TRBJ1-5; D might be TRBD1 (5 bases). The CDR3 contains 13 residues. V lost 4 bases and J lost 5, with 9 bases in between. Germline CDR1 is LNHDA and CDR2 is SQIVND (reference sequence). The chain's CDR3 is CASSRGLDQPQHF. CDR3 sequence (DNA): TGTGCCAGTAGTAGGGGACTAGATCAGCCCCAGCATTTT. The entire variable domain, with the rest obtained from reference TRBV19 and TRBJ1-5, is as follows: DGGITQSPKYLFRKEGQNVTLSCEQNLNHDAMYWYRQDPGQGLRLIYYSQIVNDFQKGDIAEGYSVSREKKESFPLTVTSAQKNPTAFYLCASSRGLDQPQHFGDGTRLSIL.

V usage is TRBV7-9 and J usage is TRBJ1-2; the D is unclear. Between the trimmed V and J ends, which lost 1 base and 2 bases, there was a span of 8 bases. This CDR3 has 14 residues. Germline lookup yields CDR1 SEHNR and CDR2 FQNEAQ (reference sequence). CDR3 sequence reads: CASSLGSQNYGYTF. The DNA of the CDR3 is TGTGCCAGCAGCTTAGGGAGCCAGAACTATGGCTACACCTTC. Filled out from reference TRBV7-9 and TRBJ1-2, the complete variable domain reads DTGVSQNPRHKITKRGQNVTFRCDPISEHNRLYWYRQTLGQGPEFLTYFQNEAQLEKSRLLSDRFSAERPKGSFSTLEIQRTEQGDSAMYLCASSLGSQNYGYTFGSGTRLTVV.

This clone came up a few times. This chain links TRBV21-1 with TRBJ1-1; TRBD1 is taken as the D call from the table, unchecked against the DNA. TRBV21-1 is a listed pseudogene. The CDR3 is 12 residues long. The CDR3 sequence: CAGTGESTEAFF. As DNA, the CDR3 is TGTGCCGGAACAGGGGAGAGCACTGAAGCTTTCTTT.

This clone was counted a few times. The rearrangement links TRBV4-2 to TRBJ2-7; maybe TRBD2 (6 bases). The CDR3 covers 15 residues. Per the germline V gene, CDR1 is LGHNA and CDR2 is YNFKEQ. The V end was cut by 1 base, the J end by 7 bases, with 17 bases between. In DNA form, the CDR3 reads TGTGCCAGCAGCCAAGGGGGCGGGGCATCGCGGGAGCAGTACTTC. Amino acid sequence: CASSQGGGASREQYF.

This chain joins TRBV5-1 and TRBJ2-5, with TRBD1 identical over 7 bases. Germline CDR1 SGHRS, CDR2 YFSETQ. The CDR3 is made up of 16 amino acids. With V trimmed by 0 bases and J by 0 bases, 5 bases remained unmatched. The CDR3 DNA reads as TGCGCCAGCAGCTTGGGTCCCGGGACAGACCAAGAGACCCAGTACTTC. It codes for CASSLGPGTDQETQYF.

Only a few counts were recorded for this clone. The rearrangement uses TRBV7-2 and TRBJ2-2, with TRBD1 identical over 7 bases. Germline CDR1 and CDR2: SGHTA and FQGNSA. V shed 5 bases and J 3 bases; nucleotides not matched to a gene: 6. The CDR3 contains 15 residues. Here the CDR3 DNA reads TGTGCCAGCAGCCGCGACAGGGTTGACACCGGGGAGCTGTTTTTT. It is translated as CASSRDRVDTGELFF.

This clone was picked up a small number of times. The chain links TRBV14 to TRBJ2-7; 7 bases map to TRBD2. Germline V gene data show CDR1 as SGHDN and CDR2 as FVKESK. Trimming took 2 bases from V and 6 from J; bases not matched to a gene: 10. This CDR3 spans 15 amino acids. CDR3 region: CASSQPGGRHFEQYF. The CDR3 nucleotides read TGTGCCAGCAGCCAACCGGGAGGCCGCCACTTCGAGCAGTACTTC.

The rearrangement links TRBV28 to TRBJ1-2; tentatively, D is TRBD1 (6 bases). In germline, CDR1 is MDHEN, CDR2 SYDVKM. V lost 3 bases and J lost 2, with 10 bases in between. CDR3 length: 14 residues. The CDR3 DNA sequence: TGTGCCAGCAGTTTTGCAGGGGAGAACTATGGCTACACCTTC. Translating gives CASSFAGENYGYTF.

The rearrangement uses TRBV5-1 and TRBJ2-5, with D maybe TRBD1 (6 bases). Germline V gives CDR1 SGHRS, CDR2 YFSETQ. The V end was cut by 3 bases, the J end by 0 bases, with 12 bases between. The CDR3 totals 15 residues. CDR3 protein: CASSSSGHHQETQYF. The DNA of the CDR3 is TGCGCCAGCAGCTCCTCGGGACACCACCAAGAGACCCAGTACTTC.

The gene calls are TRBV28 and TRBJ1-6, with a tentative D call TRBD1 (6 bases). Trimming left V 5 bases short and J 9 bases short, with 14 bases between. The CDR3 is 14 residues long. Germline CDR1 MDHEN, CDR2 SYDVKM. In nucleotides, the CDR3 is TGTGCCAGCAGTCAAATGGGGGGGCGTTCACCCCTCCACTTT. As protein: CASSQMGGRSPLHF.

V gene TRBV30 combines with J gene TRBJ1-5, with TRBD1 matching over 10 bases. CDR1 GTSNPN and CDR2 SVGIG come from the germline V gene (reference sequence). The CDR3 covers 14 residues. V trimming: 5 bases; J trimming: 6 bases; junction bases outside the gene matches: 7. Written as DNA, the CDR3 is TGTGCCTGGGCCCTGACAGGGGGCGGTCAGCCCCAGCATTTT. Protein sequence: CAWALTGGGQPQHF.

The chain uses TRBV5-1 and TRBJ1-1; D remains unclear. V was shortened by 0 bases and J by 6 bases, with 12 bases between the two germline ends. The germline V gene encodes CDR1 SGHRS and CDR2 YFSETQ. This CDR3 has 14 amino acids. The DNA for the CDR3 is TGCGCCAGCAGCTTGGAACTCCCTTCGGCTGAAGCTTTCTTT. It encodes CASSLELPSAEAFF.

This clone was seen just once. This chain joins TRBV27 and TRBJ1-5; no clear D gene. CDR1 and CDR2 from the germline V gene are MNHEY and SMNVEV (reference sequence). The V end was cut by 2 bases, the J end by 2 bases, with 10 bases between. The CDR3 has 15 residues. The CDR3: CASSLVPRGNQPQHF. For the CDR3, the DNA is TGTGCCAGCAGTTTAGTTCCACGAGGCAATCAGCCCCAGCATTTT.

Written as DNA, the CDR3 is TGTGCCAGCAGCTTGGGAACAGGGGCCCGCGTGTCCTACGAGCAGTACTTC. Encoded protein: CASSLGTGARVSYEQYF. The rearrangement joins TRBV5-6 to TRBJ2-7; 7 nucleotides align to TRBD1. V shed 0 bases, J shed 1 base, and the junction held 10 bases outside the gene matches. The CDR3 runs 17 residues. CDR1 is SGHDT, CDR2 YYEEEE, per germline. The full variable domain, in which reference TRBV5-6 and TRBJ2-7 provide the parts outside the CDR3, is DAGVTQSPTHLIKTRGQQVTLRCSPKSGHDTVSWYQQALGQGPQFIFQYYEEEERQRGNFPDRFSGHQFPNYSSELNVNALLLGDSALYLCASSLGTGARVSYEQYFGPGTRLTVT.

The V call is TRBV11-1, the J call TRBJ2-5; TRBD1 is a possible D gene (5 bases). The CDR3 is 12 amino acids. V was cut by 7 bases and J by 6 bases, with 12 bases left in between. Looked up from germline, CDR1 is SGHAT and CDR2 is FQDESV (reference sequence). The CDR3 region has the DNA TGTGCCAGCACCCCGGACAAAAAGACCCAGTACTTC. This translates into CASTPDKKTQYF.

V and J are TRBV4-1 and TRBJ1-1, with 7 bases lining up with TRBD1. Unmatched junction bases numbered 5, after V lost 2 bases and J lost 5 bases. Germline CDR1 reads MGHRA; CDR2 reads YSYEKL. The CDR3 is 14 amino acids. The CDR3 DNA follows: TGCGCCAGCAGCCAACCATCAGGGGGGACTGAAGCTTTCTTT. Amino acids: CASSQPSGGTEAFF.

CDR3 sequence (DNA): TGTGCCAGCAGTGAAACAATTCCGGGAACGCAGTATTTT. Protein sequence: CASSETIPGTQYF. V usage is TRBV6-1 and J usage is TRBJ2-3; a weak D match, TRBD2 (5 bases). Germline values: CDR1 MNHNS, CDR2 SASEGT. CDR3 length equals 13 residues. The germline V and J ends were trimmed by 2 bases and 9 bases, with 12 bases remaining between them.

The CDR3 here is CASSESISTARNYGYTF. CDR3 DNA: TGTGCCAGCAGTGAATCGATTTCAACAGCCCGAAACTATGGCTACACCTTC. This chain joins TRBV6-1 and TRBJ1-2; D remains ambiguous. Trimming shortened V by 2 bases and J by 2 bases, and 18 bases separated the two germline ends. CDR1 is MNHNS and CDR2 is SASEGT in the germline V gene. This CDR3 contains 17 residues.

This chain links TRBV5-1 with TRBJ1-1; TRBD1 agrees at 9 bases. The junction had 4 bases not matched to a gene; V was cut back by 4 bases and J by 3 bases. The CDR3 has 14 residues. Germline assignment: CDR1 SGHRS and CDR2 YFSETQ. The CDR3 sequence is CASSVTGGDTEAFF. For the CDR3, the DNA is TGCGCCAGCAGCGTGACAGGGGGGGACACTGAAGCTTTCTTT.

This clone occurred once. CDR3 DNA: TGTGCCAGCAGCCAAGGGGTAGCGGGGGGGCGATACCAAGAGACCCAGTACTTC. Its translation is CASSQGVAGGRYQETQYF. The rearrangement uses TRBV4-2 and TRBJ2-5; 11 bases agree with TRBD2. Per germline, CDR1 LGHNA and CDR2 YNFKEQ. Trimming took 1 base from V and 0 from J; bases not matched to a gene: 7. The CDR3 is made up of 18 amino acids.

J is TRBJ2-7 and V is TRBV7-2; 7 bases match TRBD1. V shed 1 base, J shed 5 bases, and the junction held 14 bases outside the gene matches. CDR3 length: 17 residues. Germline CDR1 is SGHTA and CDR2 is FQGNSA. In DNA, the CDR3 is TGTGCCAGCAGCTTAGGGGTCTCGGCAGGGGGTTTCAACGAGCAGTACTTC. Amino acids: CASSLGVSAGGFNEQYF.

V and J are TRBV6-1 and TRBJ1-6, with 7 bases aligning to TRBD1. CDR3 length: 16 residues. J lost 8 bases, V lost 4 bases, and 11 bases had no gene match. Germline assignment: CDR1 MNHNS and CDR2 SASEGT. CDR3 sequence: CASSGKQGIADSPLHF. DNA of the CDR3: TGTGCCAGCAGTGGAAAACAGGGGATCGCGGATTCACCCCTCCACTTT.

The rearrangement links TRBV3-1 (or the pseudogene TRBV3-2) to TRBJ1-2; D is unclear. CDR1 LGHDT and CDR2 YNNKEL come from the germline V gene (reference sequence). The germline V and J ends were trimmed by 4 bases and 8 bases, with 14 bases remaining between them. The CDR3 is made up of 13 amino acids. The CDR3 protein is CASSPRGIGGYTF. The CDR3 nucleotides read TGTGCCAGCAGCCCTCGAGGGATTGGCGGCTACACCTTC.

V gene TRBV4-1 combines with J gene TRBJ2-3; 9 nucleotides match TRBD2. The germline V gene encodes CDR1 MGHRA and CDR2 YSYEKL. The CDR3 is 16 amino acids. Trimming cost V 0 bases and J 5 bases; bases outside gene matches: 6. In DNA, the CDR3 is TGCGCCAGCAGCCAAGAAGTGCGAGCGGGGGGAGATACGCAGTATTTT. Amino acids: CASSQEVRAGGDTQYF.

The genes are TRBV7-9 and TRBJ2-3; a weak D match, TRBD1 (6 bases). The CDR3 has 15 residues. V shed 2 bases and J shed 3 bases, with 12 bases lying between them. Germline values: CDR1 SEHNR, CDR2 FQNEAQ (reference sequence). The CDR3 sequence is CASSLLSGVTDTQYF. The CDR3 DNA reads TGTGCCAGCAGCTTATTATCAGGGGTGACAGATACGCAGTATTTT.

The chain uses TRBV3-1 (or the pseudogene TRBV3-2) and TRBJ1-3; 7 bases agree with TRBD1. In germline, CDR1 is LGHDT, CDR2 YNNKEL (reference sequence). The CDR3 spans 14 residues. The junction had 2 bases not matched to a gene; V was cut back by 4 bases and J by 2 bases. CDR3 residues: CASSRGTAGNTIYF. As DNA, the CDR3 is TGTGCCAGCAGCCGAGGGACAGCTGGAAACACCATATATTTT.

The chain couples TRBV28 to TRBJ1-2; D is ambiguous. The CDR3 sequence is 15 residues long. With 6 bases removed from V and 0 bases from J, the gap between germline ends came to 14 bases. Germline CDR1 MDHEN, CDR2 SYDVKM. In nucleotides, the CDR3 is TGTGCCAGCAGACCCACGGGTAGAGCTAACTATGGCTACACCTTC. It is translated as CASRPTGRANYGYTF.

The chain joins TRBV7-2 to TRBJ2-1, with D perhaps matching TRBD1 (6 bases). Germline CDR1 SGHTA, CDR2 FQGNSA. Trimming pared 2 bases from V and 5 bases from J, leaving 13 bases between. CDR3 length equals 15 residues. The CDR3 spells CASSLQGQNNNEQFF. The CDR3 region has the DNA TGTGCCAGCAGCTTACAGGGGCAAAACAACAATGAGCAGTTCTTC.